The 25 T cell receptor beta chains reported below all come from one sample, sequenced in a study of blood T cell repertoires in COVID-19. The assay was immunoSEQ multiplex PCR, and TCRdb's table has in-frame clones only and misses some. The data contain about 320,000 clones, more than 90% of them seen just once; the ten biggest clones take up roughly 2.5%. Sequenced sample: PBMCs or T cells enriched from blood (not recorded which). These receptors originate from a man aged 55 to 70 who had recovered from COVID-19.

The chain employs TRBV5-6 and TRBJ1-2, with D maybe TRBD1 (5 bases). The germline CDR1 and CDR2 sequences are SGHDT and YYEEEE. V lost 4 bases and J lost 2, with 12 bases in between. CDR3 size: 14 residues. The CDR3 region has the DNA TGTGCCAGCAGCCCAGGACACATCAACTATGGCTACACCTTC. As protein: CASSPGHINYGYTF.

This chain joins TRBV19 and TRBJ2-6; possible D gene TRBD2, 5 bases. Germline V gene lookup returns CDR1 LNHDA and CDR2 SQIVND (reference sequence). The CDR3 consists of 15 residues. Trimming cost V 8 bases and J 0 bases, with 11 bases left between them. Here the CDR3 reads CASRTGSSGANVLTF. The CDR3 DNA follows: TGTGCCAGTCGGACGGGGAGCTCTGGGGCCAACGTCCTGACTTTC.

This rearrangement joins TRBV27 to TRBJ1-2, with D maybe TRBD1 (5 bases). CDR1 is MNHEY and CDR2 is SMNVEV in the germline V gene (reference sequence). The V and J ends lost 5 bases and 6 bases respectively, with 13 bases between them. This CDR3 region has 13 residues. The CDR3 is CASSMIQGNGYTF. CDR3 DNA sequence: TGTGCCAGCAGTATGATTCAGGGTAATGGCTACACCTTC.

The gene calls are TRBV4-1 and TRBJ2-3; 8 bases align to TRBD1. In germline, CDR1 is MGHRA, CDR2 YSYEKL. V shed 0 bases, J shed 3 bases, and the junction held 11 bases outside the gene matches. The CDR3 is 18 amino acids. The CDR3 nucleotides are TGCGCCAGCAGCCAAGATTATGTCCGACAGGGGCGGACAGATACGCAGTATTTT. Translation gives CASSQDYVRQGRTDTQYF.

This chain connects TRBV6-2 or TRBV6-3 to TRBJ2-1, with TRBD1 matching over 8 bases. Looked up from germline, CDR1 is MNHEY and CDR2 is SVGEGT. The CDR3 consists of 17 residues. The ends lost 2 bases at V and 9 bases at J; junction bases unmatched: 15. The CDR3 spells CASSYTLPRSGQGEQFF. The CDR3 DNA follows: TGTGCCAGCAGTTACACCCTTCCCCGGAGCGGACAGGGTGAGCAGTTCTTC.

The chain carries TRBV11-1 and TRBJ2-2, with TRBD1 matching over 7 bases. The CDR3 consists of 15 residues. The germline CDR1 and CDR2 sequences are SGHAT and FQDESV (reference sequence). The trim removed 5 bases at V and 4 bases at J, leaving 7 bases unmatched. This CDR3 is CASSTLTGTTGELFF. CDR3 bases: TGTGCCAGCAGCACGCTGACAGGGACCACCGGGGAGCTGTTTTTT.

The chain links TRBV14 to TRBJ2-5; TRBD2 aligns across 10 bases. This CDR3 is built from 18 residues. V shed 2 bases and J 5 bases; nucleotides not matched to a gene: 14. Germline V lookup: CDR1 SGHDN, CDR2 FVKESK. The CDR3 coding sequence is TGTGCCAGCAGCCAAAGGGGATCTAGCGGGAGAAGGGCTGAGACCCAGTACTTC. Amino acids: CASSQRGSSGRRAETQYF.

The chain couples TRBV3-1 (or the pseudogene TRBV3-2) to TRBJ2-7; D gene unclear. Trimming shortened V by 3 bases and J by 11 bases, and 17 bases separated the two germline ends. This CDR3 contains 13 residues. Germline V gives CDR1 LGHDT, CDR2 YNNKEL (reference sequence). CDR3 sequence: CASSQSGSDREYF. CDR3 DNA: TGTGCCAGCAGCCAGAGTGGGTCAGACCGGGAGTACTTC.

The chain couples TRBV9 to TRBJ1-2; 9 bases match TRBD1. Germline V CDR1 and CDR2: SGDLS, YYNGEE. The CDR3 has 14 amino acids. V lost 0 bases to trimming and J lost 8 bases; unmatched junction nucleotides: 5. The CDR3 reads CASSVGTGGRGYTF. DNA for the CDR3: TGTGCCAGCAGCGTAGGTACAGGGGGCCGGGGCTACACCTTC.

This chain links TRBV7-9 with TRBJ2-7; 7 bases match TRBD1. In germline, CDR1 is SEHNR, CDR2 FQNEAQ (reference sequence). Trimming cost V 7 bases and J 3 bases; bases outside gene matches: 6. CDR3 length: 13 residues. DNA of the CDR3: TGTGCCAGCAACCCTCGACAGGGCTACGAGCAGTACTTC. Translation gives CASNPRQGYEQYF.

The V and J genes are TRBV11-2 and TRBJ2-5, with 7 positions matching TRBD1. Trimming cost V 4 bases and J 3 bases; bases outside gene matches: 8. The length of the CDR3 is 15 residues. Germline CDR1 reads SGHAT; CDR2 reads FQNNGV. The CDR3 loop is CASSSRPGTEETQYF. CDR3 DNA: TGTGCCAGCAGCTCAAGACCCGGGACAGAAGAGACCCAGTACTTC.

The rearrangement uses TRBV7-8 and TRBJ2-7; possible D gene TRBD1, 5 bases. Germline CDR1 reads SGHVS; CDR2 reads FQNEAQ. This CDR3 is 14 amino acids long. Trimming cost V 0 bases and J 2 bases, with 8 bases left between them. Written as DNA, the CDR3 is TGTGCCAGCAGCTTAGCTCAGGGAACCTACGAGCAGTACTTC. This codes for CASSLAQGTYEQYF.

This chain joins TRBV4-1 and TRBJ2-5, with TRBD2 matching over 11 bases. V lost 3 bases and J lost 12; bases outside the gene matches: 9. This CDR3 contains 14 residues. Looked up from germline, CDR1 is MGHRA and CDR2 is YSYEKL. CDR3 in amino acids: CASSHGLAGGREYF. The CDR3 bases are TGCGCCAGCAGCCACGGGCTAGCGGGGGGCCGAGAGTACTTC.

The genes are TRBV3-1 (or the pseudogene TRBV3-2) and TRBJ1-1; maybe TRBD1 (5 bases). CDR1 is LGHDT, CDR2 YNNKEL, per germline (reference sequence). The CDR3 totals 13 residues. The germline V and J ends were trimmed by 6 bases and 10 bases, with 18 bases remaining between them. CDR3 sequence reads: CASSQPGAGGAFF. As DNA, the CDR3 is TGTGCCAGCAGTCAACCTGGTGCGGGGGGAGCTTTCTTT.

This rearrangement joins TRBV4-3 to TRBJ2-3; 16 bases fit TRBD2. Germline loops: CDR1 LGHNA, CDR2 YSLEER. The CDR3 extends over 21 amino acids. Trimming cost V 0 bases and J 4 bases; bases outside gene matches: 13. This chain's CDR3 is CASSQEWDLGLAGGRADTQYF. The CDR3 region has the DNA TGCGCCAGCAGCCAAGAGTGGGACTTGGGACTAGCGGGGGGGAGGGCAGATACGCAGTATTTT.

The V gene is TRBV7-9, the J gene TRBJ2-4, with TRBD2 matching over 12 bases. The germline gives CDR1 SEHNR, CDR2 FQNEAQ (reference sequence). This CDR3 region has 14 residues. With V trimmed by 8 bases and J by 6 bases, 5 bases remained unmatched. CDR3 sequence: CASGQGLAGNIQYF. The CDR3 DNA sequence: TGTGCCAGCGGCCAGGGACTAGCGGGAAACATTCAGTACTTC. Complete variable domain (other parts from reference TRBV7-9 and TRBJ2-4): DTGVSQNPRHKITKRGQNVTFRCDPISEHNRLYWYRQTLGQGPEFLTYFQNEAQLEKSRLLSDRFSAERPKGSFSTLEIQRTEQGDSAMYLCASGQGLAGNIQYFGAGTRLSVL.

The chain is built from TRBV5-1 and TRBJ2-2, with TRBD1 as a possible D gene (6 bases). Trimming stripped 2 bases from V and 0 bases from J, with 8 bases between. CDR3 size: 15 residues. Per the germline V gene, CDR1 is SGHRS and CDR2 is YFSETQ. The CDR3 nucleotides read TGCGCCAGCAGCTTTGGGACAACGAACACCGGGGAGCTGTTTTTT. It encodes CASSFGTTNTGELFF.

This clone was detected a few times. The rearrangement joins TRBV18 to TRBJ1-5; 8 nucleotides line up with TRBD1. With 3 bases clipped from V and 7 bases from J, the junction kept 11 bases outside the gene matches. The CDR3 is 16 residues long. Germline loops: CDR1 KGHSH, CDR2 LQKENI. This CDR3 is CASSPGDRRQRQPQHF. DNA for the CDR3: TGTGCCAGCTCACCTGGGGACAGGAGACAGAGACAGCCCCAGCATTTT.

The genes are TRBV7-9 and TRBJ1-1, with D tentatively TRBD1 (6 bases). The CDR3 is 11 residues long. Trimming shortened V by 5 bases and J by 10 bases, and 11 bases separated the two germline ends. Germline-derived CDR1 and CDR2 are SEHNR and FQNEAQ (reference sequence). CDR3 loop: CASSRDIRAFF. The CDR3 DNA reads as TGTGCCAGCAGCAGGGACATCAGAGCTTTCTTT.

The gene calls are TRBV4-3 and TRBJ1-2; a possible D gene is TRBD1 (6 bases). Deletions cut 0 bases from V and 2 bases from J, with 10 bases between. Germline V gene data show CDR1 as LGHNA and CDR2 as YSLEER. The CDR3 spans 15 residues. The CDR3 loop reads CASSQDGQRNYGYTF. The CDR3 nucleotides read TGCGCCAGCAGCCAAGACGGACAGAGAAACTATGGCTACACCTTC.

This clone has just one count. At one boundary the junction diverges from the germline segment, which might be a read error. This chain connects TRBV7-9 to TRBJ1-3, with 7 bases aligning to TRBD1. The germline gives CDR1 SEHNR, CDR2 FQNEAQ (reference sequence). The CDR3 totals 16 residues. The CDR3 DNA is TGTGCCAGCGCGAAGACAGACAGGGTTTCTGCAAACACCATATATTTT. It is translated as CASAKTDRVSANTIYF. Combining the CDR3 with reference TRBV7-9 and TRBJ1-3 gives the whole variable domain DTGVSQNPRHKITKRGQNVTFRCDPISEHNRLYWYRQTLGQGPEFLTYFQNEAQLEKSRLLSDRFSAERPKGSFSTLEIQRTEQGDSAMYLCASAKTDRVSANTIYFGEGSWLTVV.

The rearrangement uses TRBV6-5 and TRBJ1-5; D remains unclear. Germline lookup yields CDR1 MNHEY and CDR2 SVGAGI. This CDR3 comprises 12 residues. Between the trimmed V and J ends, which lost 6 bases and 5 bases, there was a span of 8 bases. The CDR3: CASRNGDQPQHF. The CDR3 coding sequence is TGTGCCAGCAGGAACGGGGATCAGCCCCAGCATTTT.

The J gene is TRBJ1-5, the V gene TRBV11-2; D may be TRBD1 (6 bases). Trimming cost V 4 bases and J 2 bases, with 12 bases left between them. From germline, CDR1 is SGHAT and CDR2 FQNNGV. CDR3 size: 15 residues. Here the CDR3 reads CASSYRDDGNQPQHF. DNA of the CDR3: TGTGCCAGCAGCTACAGGGATGATGGCAATCAGCCCCAGCATTTT.

The rearrangement uses TRBV6-5 and TRBJ1-6, with D possibly TRBD1 on 6 matching bases. The CDR3 spans 15 residues. Germline V lookup: CDR1 MNHEY, CDR2 SVGAGI. Trimming stripped 6 bases from V and 9 bases from J, with 18 bases between. In DNA form, the CDR3 reads TGTGCCAGCAGATTTACATCGAACAGGGTTTCACCCCTCCACTTT. It translates to CASRFTSNRVSPLHF.

The chain combines TRBV6-1 with TRBJ1-6, with 7 bases lining up with TRBD1. The trim removed 4 bases at V and 6 bases at J, leaving 9 bases unmatched. This CDR3 is built from 16 residues. CDR1 is MNHNS and CDR2 is SASEGT in the germline V gene. The CDR3 bases are TGTGCCAGCAGTGTGAACCGACAGGGCAGTAATTCACCCCTCCACTTT. This sequence encodes CASSVNRQGSNSPLHF.